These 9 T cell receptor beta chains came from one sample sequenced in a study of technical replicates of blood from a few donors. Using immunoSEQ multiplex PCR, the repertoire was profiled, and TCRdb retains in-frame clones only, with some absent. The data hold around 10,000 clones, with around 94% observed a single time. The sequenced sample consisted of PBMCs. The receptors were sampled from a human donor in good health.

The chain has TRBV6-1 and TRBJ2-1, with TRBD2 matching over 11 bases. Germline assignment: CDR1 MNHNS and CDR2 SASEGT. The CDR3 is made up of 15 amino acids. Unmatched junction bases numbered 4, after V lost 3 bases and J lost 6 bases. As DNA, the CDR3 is TGTGCCAGCAGTGACGGTGGGACTAGCGGCAATGAGCAGTTCTTC. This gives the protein CASSDGGTSGNEQFF.

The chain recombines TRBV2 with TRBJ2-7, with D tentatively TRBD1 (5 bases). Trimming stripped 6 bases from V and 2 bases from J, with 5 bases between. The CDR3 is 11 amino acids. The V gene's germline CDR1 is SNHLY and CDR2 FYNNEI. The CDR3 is CASRDTYEQYF. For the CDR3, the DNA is TGTGCCAGCAGGGACACCTACGAGCAGTACTTC.

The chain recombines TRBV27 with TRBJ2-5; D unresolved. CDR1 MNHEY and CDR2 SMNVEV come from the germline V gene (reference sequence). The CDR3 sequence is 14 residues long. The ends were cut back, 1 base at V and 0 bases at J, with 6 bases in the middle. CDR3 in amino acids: CASSLYAYQETQYF. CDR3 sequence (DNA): TGTGCCAGCAGTTTATATGCGTACCAAGAGACCCAGTACTTC.

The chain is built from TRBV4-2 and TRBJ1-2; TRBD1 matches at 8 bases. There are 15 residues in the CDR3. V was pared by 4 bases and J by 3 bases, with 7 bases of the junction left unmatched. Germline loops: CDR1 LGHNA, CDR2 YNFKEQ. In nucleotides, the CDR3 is TGTGCCAGCAGCCCCCGACAGGGGCCAGACTATGGCTACACCTTC. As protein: CASSPRQGPDYGYTF.

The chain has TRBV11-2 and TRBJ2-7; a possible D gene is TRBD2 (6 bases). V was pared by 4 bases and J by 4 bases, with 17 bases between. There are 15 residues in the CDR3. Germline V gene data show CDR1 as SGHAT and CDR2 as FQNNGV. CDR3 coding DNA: TGTGCCAGCAGCTCCCTTAGCGGAGGTTGGTACGAGCAGTACTTC. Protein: CASSSLSGGWYEQYF.

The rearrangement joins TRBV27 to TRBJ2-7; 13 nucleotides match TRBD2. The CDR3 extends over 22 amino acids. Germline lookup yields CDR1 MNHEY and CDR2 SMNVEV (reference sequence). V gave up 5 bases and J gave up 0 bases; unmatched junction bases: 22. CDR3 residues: CASSPYRPWTSGRGGYSYEQYF. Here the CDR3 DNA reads TGTGCCAGCAGTCCCTACCGCCCCTGGACTAGCGGGAGAGGGGGATACTCCTACGAGCAGTACTTC.

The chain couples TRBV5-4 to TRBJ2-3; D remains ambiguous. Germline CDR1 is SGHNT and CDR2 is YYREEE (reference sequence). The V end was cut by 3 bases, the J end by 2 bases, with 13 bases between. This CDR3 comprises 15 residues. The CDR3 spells CASSSVAANTDTQYF. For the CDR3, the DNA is TGTGCCAGCAGCTCTGTAGCAGCCAACACAGATACGCAGTATTTT.

The CDR3 loop reads CASSLGLGVGNEQFF. As DNA, the CDR3 is TGCGCCAGCAGCTTGGGTTTAGGGGTGGGCAATGAGCAGTTCTTC. This chain uses TRBV5-1 with TRBJ2-1; D is perhaps TRBD1 (5 bases). CDR3 length equals 15 residues. The V end lost 0 bases, the J end lost 6 bases, and 13 bases lay between the germline ends. Germline V CDR1 and CDR2: SGHRS, YFSETQ.

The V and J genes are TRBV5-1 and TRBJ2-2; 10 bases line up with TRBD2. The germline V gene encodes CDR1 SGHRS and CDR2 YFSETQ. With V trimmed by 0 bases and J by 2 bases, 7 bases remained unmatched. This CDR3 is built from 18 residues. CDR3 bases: TGCGCCAGCAGCTTGGCCAAGTCTAGCGGGAGTAACACCGGGGAGCTGTTTTTT. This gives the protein CASSLAKSSGSNTGELFF.